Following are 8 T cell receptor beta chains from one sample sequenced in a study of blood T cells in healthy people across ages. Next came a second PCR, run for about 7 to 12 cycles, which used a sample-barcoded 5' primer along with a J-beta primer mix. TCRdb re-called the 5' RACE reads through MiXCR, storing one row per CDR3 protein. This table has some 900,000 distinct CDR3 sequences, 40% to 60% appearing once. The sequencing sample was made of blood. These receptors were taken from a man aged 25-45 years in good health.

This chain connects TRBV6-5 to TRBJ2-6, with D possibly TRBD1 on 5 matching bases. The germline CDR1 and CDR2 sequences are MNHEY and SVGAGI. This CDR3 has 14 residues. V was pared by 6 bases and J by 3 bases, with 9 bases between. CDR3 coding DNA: TGTGCCAGCAGATCAGGGTTTGGGGCCAACGTCCTGACTTTC. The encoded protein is CASRSGFGANVLTF.

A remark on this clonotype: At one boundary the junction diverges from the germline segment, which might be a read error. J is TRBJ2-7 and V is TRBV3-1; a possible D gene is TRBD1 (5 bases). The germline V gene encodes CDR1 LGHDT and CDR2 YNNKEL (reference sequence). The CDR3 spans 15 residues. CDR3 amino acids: CASGQAIKGSYEQYF. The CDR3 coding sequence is TGTGCCAGCGGCCAAGCAATTAAGGGGTCCTACGAGCAGTACTTC.

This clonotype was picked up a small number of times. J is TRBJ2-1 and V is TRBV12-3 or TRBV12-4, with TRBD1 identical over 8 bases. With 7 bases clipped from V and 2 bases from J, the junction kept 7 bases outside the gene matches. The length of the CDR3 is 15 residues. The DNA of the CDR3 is TGTGCCAGCACCCTGGCACAGGGGGCCTACAATGAGCAGTTCTTC. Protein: CASTLAQGAYNEQFF.

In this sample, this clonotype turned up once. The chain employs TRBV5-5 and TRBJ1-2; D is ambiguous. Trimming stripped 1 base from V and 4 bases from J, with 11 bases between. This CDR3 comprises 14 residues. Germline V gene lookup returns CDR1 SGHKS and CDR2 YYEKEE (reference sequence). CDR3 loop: CASSLMSKAYGYTF. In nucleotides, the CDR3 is TGTGCCAGCAGCTTGATGAGTAAGGCCTATGGCTACACCTTC.

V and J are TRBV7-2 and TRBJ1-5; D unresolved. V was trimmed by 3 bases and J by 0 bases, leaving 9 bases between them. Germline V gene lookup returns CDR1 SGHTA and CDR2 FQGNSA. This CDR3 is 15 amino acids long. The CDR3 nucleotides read TGTGCCAGCAGCTTGCCGGCGGATAGCAATCAGCCCCAGCATTTT. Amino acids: CASSLPADSNQPQHF.

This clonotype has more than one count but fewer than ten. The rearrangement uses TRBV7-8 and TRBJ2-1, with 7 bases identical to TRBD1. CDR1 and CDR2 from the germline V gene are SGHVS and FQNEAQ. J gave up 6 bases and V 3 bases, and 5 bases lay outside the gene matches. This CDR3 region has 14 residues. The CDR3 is CASSFEDRSNEQFF. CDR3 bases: TGTGCCAGCAGCTTCGAGGACAGGTCCAATGAGCAGTTCTTC.

The CDR3 DNA sequence: TGTGCCACCACCCTTCCCTCCGGGTCAGAAGACGAGCAGTACTTC. Translating gives CATTLPSGSEDEQYF. The chain recombines TRBV24-1 with TRBJ2-7; D is unresolved. The CDR3 length is 15 residues. Germline lookup yields CDR1 KGHDR and CDR2 SFDVKD. Trimming left V 8 bases short and J 5 bases short, with 21 bases between.

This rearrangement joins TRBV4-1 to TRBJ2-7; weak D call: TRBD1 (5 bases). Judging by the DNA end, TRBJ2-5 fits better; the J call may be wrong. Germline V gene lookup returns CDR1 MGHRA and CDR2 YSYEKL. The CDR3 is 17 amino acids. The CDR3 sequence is CASSRYPTALMAETQYF. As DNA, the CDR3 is TGCGCCAGCTCCCGATACCCGACAGCGTTAATGGCGGAGACCCAGTACTTC.